This T cell receptor (beta chain) was recovered during a study of blood T cells in healthy people across ages. Notes on the study in general: The study found more naive CD4+ cells and higher diversity in long-lived than aged donors. A roughly linear fall in TCR beta diversity per million T cells was seen with increasing age.

This clonotype has just a few counts. Its antigen is still unknown. The germline CDR1 and CDR2 sequences are SEHNR and FQNEAQ (reference sequence). V shed 5 bases and J shed 1 base, with 18 bases lying between them. This CDR3 has 17 residues. Sample-barcoded 5' priming and a J-beta primer mix drove a second PCR of roughly 7 to 11 cycles. A template-switch adaptor that had 12 random nucleotides put a tag on each cDNA molecule. Using its own MiXCR run on the 5' RACE reads, TCRdb lists one record per CDR3 protein. The sample comprises hundreds of thousands of distinct CDR3 sequences, roughly 50% of which are singletons, and 20% to 30% rests with the top ten.

The clonotype was recovered from a man aged 35 to 55 in good health. The specimen sequenced was blood. This chain links TRBV7-9 with TRBJ2-4; D possibly matches TRBD1 or TRBD2 (5 bases each). For the CDR3, the DNA is TGTGCCAGCAGCACCGGGACCCGTTTCTCCGCCAAAAACATTCAGTACTTC. This gives the protein CASSTGTRFSAKNIQYF.